This T cell receptor beta chain was captured by sequencing in a study of CD4 and CD8 cells across lung adenocarcinoma regions. Samples came from patients with localized non-small cell lung adenocarcinoma. Details on this clonotype: The junction shows a germline mismatch at one end, possibly a read error.

TCRdb passed the PCR reads through MiXCR, listing each CDR3 protein once. This sample has thousands of distinct CDR3 sequences, with about 51% found just once. This CDR3 is 14 amino acids long. Germline V gene sequence: CDR1 MNHNS, CDR2 SASEGT. The TCR was taken from a female donor with lung adenocarcinoma. The CD4 and CD8 labels of this study may be unreliable. The sample taken for sequencing was CD8+ T cells from the center of a lung tumor. The J gene is TRBJ2-4, the V gene TRBV6-1; TRBD1 or TRBD2 may be the D gene (5 bases each). Written as DNA, the CDR3 is TGTGCCGGCAACCGGGGACGAGCCAAAGACATTCAGTACTTC. It specifies CAGNRGRAKDIQYF.